This entry lists 11 T cell receptor beta chains sequenced from one sample in a study of cytomegalovirus exposure and HLA in healthy donors. Clones were sequenced by immunoSEQ multiplex PCR, and TCRdb holds only the in-frame ones, with some missing. The sample carries around 300,000 clones, roughly 85% recorded once. Sequencing was carried out using PBMCs. The receptors come from a woman aged 18 to 35 in good health and CMV-seronegative.

The chain carries TRBV7-2 and TRBJ2-3, with 8 nucleotides matching TRBD2. The V gene's germline CDR1 is SGHTA and CDR2 FQGNSA. V gave up 4 bases and J gave up 0 bases; unmatched junction bases: 9. The length of the CDR3 is 17 residues. CDR3 nucleotide sequence: TGTGCCAGCAGCTCAGGTGCGGGGGGCCCTAGCACAGATACGCAGTATTTT. Translating gives CASSSGAGGPSTDTQYF. The complete variable domain, with remaining parts taken from reference TRBV7-2 and TRBJ2-3, reads GAGVSQSPSNKVTEKGKDVELRCDPISGHTALYWYRQSLGQGLEFLIYFQGNSAPDKSGLPSDRFSAERTGGSVSTLTIQRTQQEDSAVYLCASSSGAGGPSTDTQYFGPGTRLTVL.

This clone has a single count. The rearrangement uses TRBV5-4 and TRBJ2-1, with 8 bases lining up with TRBD2. V lost 4 bases to trimming and J lost 12 bases; unmatched junction nucleotides: 6. This CDR3 region has 12 residues. Germline V gene data show CDR1 as SGHNT and CDR2 as YYREEE (reference sequence). CDR3: CASSGGGRPQFF. CDR3 DNA sequence: TGTGCCAGCAGCGGCGGGGGGAGGCCGCAGTTCTTC.

The genes are TRBV30 and TRBJ2-1, with 7 bases that match TRBD2. This CDR3 has 15 residues. V dropped 0 bases and J dropped 4; count of bases not matched to a gene: 6. Germline V gives CDR1 GTSNPN, CDR2 SVGIG (reference sequence). CDR3 in amino acids: CAWSVGGSLYNEQFF. CDR3 DNA sequence: TGTGCCTGGAGTGTAGGCGGGAGTTTATACAATGAGCAGTTCTTC.

This clone was recorded at least ten times. The chain couples TRBV4-3 to TRBJ1-5, with TRBD1 identical over 11 bases. The germline CDR1 and CDR2 sequences are LGHNA and YSLEER. Trimming at V came to 0 bases and at J to 5 bases, leaving 3 bases not matched to a gene. CDR3 length: 16 amino acids. CDR3 protein: CASSQDMGQGDQPQHF. Here the CDR3 DNA reads TGCGCCAGCAGCCAAGACATGGGACAGGGGGATCAGCCCCAGCATTTT.

The V gene is TRBV6-5, the J gene TRBJ1-5; tentatively, D is TRBD1 (5 bases). Germline V lookup: CDR1 MNHEY, CDR2 SVGAGI. This CDR3 has 13 residues. V lost 6 bases to trimming and J lost 7 bases, with 13 bases between them. The CDR3 loop is CASRGGEGQPQHF. CDR3 sequence (DNA): TGTGCCAGCAGGGGAGGGGAGGGGCAGCCCCAGCATTTT.

J is TRBJ1-5 and V is TRBV7-9; 8 positions agree with TRBD1. CDR3 size: 15 residues. In germline, CDR1 is SEHNR, CDR2 FQNEAQ (reference sequence). V lost 5 bases and J lost 7; bases outside the gene matches: 10. This chain's CDR3 is CASSPQGQGQQPQHF. The CDR3 DNA reads as TGTGCCAGCAGCCCCCAAGGACAGGGCCAACAGCCCCAGCATTTT.

DNA of the CDR3: TGTGCCAGCAGTGAAAGCAGGGGTGACTATGGCTACACCTTC. It codes for CASSESRGDYGYTF. The chain joins TRBV25-1 to TRBJ1-2; tentatively, D is TRBD1 (6 bases). Trimming cost V 2 bases and J 3 bases, with 10 bases left between them. Germline loops: CDR1 MGHDK, CDR2 SYGVNS. The CDR3 covers 14 residues.

The chain recombines TRBV27 with TRBJ2-2, with 11 nucleotides matching TRBD2. Trimming removed 6 bases from V and 5 bases from J; junction bases left unmatched: 5. Germline lookup yields CDR1 MNHEY and CDR2 SMNVEV (reference sequence). The CDR3 spans 15 residues. This chain's CDR3 is CASRITSGGTGELFF. The DNA of the CDR3 is TGTGCCAGCAGGATTACTAGCGGGGGAACCGGGGAGCTGTTTTTT.

This sequence joins TRBV4-1 and TRBJ2-2, with D maybe TRBD1 (6 bases). The ends were cut back, 4 bases at V and 6 bases at J, with 15 bases in the middle. This CDR3 has 15 residues. The germline V gene encodes CDR1 MGHRA and CDR2 YSYEKL. CDR3 protein: CASSPLLAGAGELFF. The CDR3 nucleotides are TGCGCCAGCAGCCCCCTCCTGGCAGGGGCCGGGGAGCTGTTTTTT.

V gene TRBV5-1 combines with J gene TRBJ1-5, with a tentative D call TRBD1 (6 bases). CDR3 length: 14 residues. Germline V gene sequence: CDR1 SGHRS, CDR2 YFSETQ. V was cut by 0 bases and J by 7 bases, with 11 bases left in between. The CDR3 bases are TGCGCCAGCAGCTTGGAGGGGGTAGGACAGCCCCAGCATTTT. Amino acids: CASSLEGVGQPQHF.

In the case of this clone: Relative to the germline gene, one junction end is altered; a read error may explain this. The J gene is TRBJ2-1, the V gene TRBV7-7; a possible D gene is TRBD2 (6 bases). The germline CDR1 and CDR2 sequences are SSHAT and FNYEAQ (reference sequence). The CDR3 length is 13 residues. The CDR3 DNA follows: TGTGCTAGCAGCTCGCTAGCGACGAATGAGCAGTTCTTC. Translation gives CASSSLATNEQFF.